The text below deals with one T cell receptor beta chain. Its antigen is not identified. This sample was taken from a study of Tregs in tolerant kidney transplant recipients. Broader study findings: This study did not directly address biological reproducibility. Few patients were studied, so findings need validation in larger groups.

Thawed PBMCs were FACS-sorted into unstimulated CD4+CD25+CD127- regulatory T cells, CD4+CD25- non-regulatory cells, CD4 and CD8 cells. Germline loops: CDR1 KGHSH, CDR2 LQKENI. Trimming stripped 3 bases from V and 2 bases from J, with 7 bases between. This CDR3 region has 14 residues. Clones were read by immunoSEQ multiplex PCR, and TCRdb kept only the in-frame ones, dropping some. The sample records about 240,000 clones, approximately 84% being singletons. Material for sequencing was CD4+ T cells from blood. This TCR derives from a human donor in good health. The rearrangement links TRBV18 to TRBJ1-4, with D maybe TRBD1 (5 bases). The DNA of the CDR3 is TGTGCCAGCTCACCCCGGGACACTAATGAAAAACTGTTTTTT. As protein: CASSPRDTNEKLFF.